Included here is one T cell receptor (beta chain) sequence, with context. The data originate from a study of blood T cell repertoires in COVID-19. Profiled with immunoSEQ multiplex PCR; TCRdb holds only in-frame clones, not every one. The sample has 110,000 or so clones, 70% to 90% seen once. The TCR was taken from a woman between 65 and 79 years old who had recovered from COVID-19. Sequencing was carried out using peripheral blood.

Here the CDR3 DNA reads TGTGCCAGCAGCCGGGACAGGGGTGTCTCCGGGGAGCTGTTTTTT. It codes for CASSRDRGVSGELFF. The V and J genes are TRBV11-1 and TRBJ2-2; 10 bases line up with TRBD1. The germline V gene encodes CDR1 SGHAT and CDR2 FQDESV (reference sequence). Trimming cost V 5 bases and J 6 bases; bases outside gene matches: 6. The CDR3 has 15 residues.